This record looks at one T cell receptor (beta chain) sequence and its context. Its specificity is not known. CDR1 is LGHNA and CDR2 is YSLEER in the germline V gene. The CDR3 runs to 11 residues. Trimming took 3 bases from V and 10 from J, leaving 4 bases between them. The data are from a study of lymphopenia after photon versus proton radiotherapy. Overall study results and limits: Better survival with proton therapy was suggested as possible, not demonstrated. Relative stability marked proton patients; photon patients lost diversity and naive cells. After lymphocyte nadir, photon-treated repertoires showed oligoclonal expansion, especially CD8+ Temra. Larger post-nadir TCR diversity loss correlated inversely with survival in deceased patients.

Assay: immunoSEQ multiplex PCR; the TCRdb copy retains only in-frame clones and omits some. This sample carries about 30,000 clones, about 93% of them seen once, and the ten largest clones take approximately 0.72%. The source was peripheral blood, collected from a patient treated with photon-based radiotherapy. The chain carries TRBV4-3 and TRBJ1-6; no definite D call. The receptor comes from a woman aged 45-65 years with cholangiocarcinoma. CDR3 sequence (DNA): TGCGCCAGCAGCCAGGGATCACCCCTCCACTTT. Translation gives CASSQGSPLHF.